The 15 T cell receptor beta chains listed next were all sequenced from one sample in a study of identical twins. MiXCR, run by TCRdb on the 5' RACE reads, gives a single entry per CDR3 protein. This sample has fewer than 550,000 distinct CDR3 sequences, with roughly 15% found just once. The sample was also reused in another study, on yellow fever vaccine responses in identical twins.

The source material was CD4+ T cells sorted from blood. The origin of the receptors is a woman aged 18-29 years in good health.

This clonotype came up a few times. CDR3: CASSSGWGIEETQYF. In nucleotides, the CDR3 is TGCGCCAGCAGCTCCGGGTGGGGGATCGAAGAGACCCAGTACTTC. The chain couples TRBV5-1 to TRBJ2-5; the D gene could be TRBD1 or TRBD2 (5 bases each). The CDR3 is made up of 15 amino acids. The V gene lost 3 bases and the J gene lost 3 bases, with 15 bases spanning the gap. Germline V gene lookup returns CDR1 SGHRS and CDR2 YFSETQ.

The chain has TRBV28 and TRBJ2-7, with D possibly matching TRBD1 (5 bases). Germline V gene lookup returns CDR1 MDHEN and CDR2 SYDVKM. The CDR3 has 15 amino acids. The V end was cut by 7 bases, the J end by 5 bases, with 21 bases between. CDR3 nucleotide sequence: TGTGCCAGCACCTCCAAGGGGCGCTTCAGGAACGAGCAGTACTTC. Amino acid sequence: CASTSKGRFRNEQYF. Supplemented by reference TRBV28 and TRBJ2-7, the full variable domain reads DVKVTQSSRYLVKRTGEKVFLECVQDMDHENMFWYRQDPGLGLRLIYFSYDVKMKEKGDIPEGYSVSREKKERFSLILESASTNQTSMYLCASTSKGRFRNEQYFGPGTRLTVT.

Many counts were recorded for this clonotype. This chain links TRBV12-3 or TRBV12-4 with TRBJ2-2; unclear D gene. The V end was cut by 5 bases, the J end by 2 bases, with 9 bases between. The CDR3 has 14 residues. Here the CDR3 DNA reads TGTGCCAGCAGTCCTGGTCCAAACACCGGGGAGCTGTTTTTT. It specifies CASSPGPNTGELFF.

This chain links TRBV7-9 with TRBJ1-2; 7 bases map to TRBD1. V dropped 5 bases and J dropped 8; count of bases not matched to a gene: 5. Germline CDR1 reads SEHNR; CDR2 reads FQNEAQ (reference sequence). The CDR3 spans 12 residues. The CDR3, as DNA: TGTGCCAGCAGCGTGACAGGGCACGGCTACACCTTC. Its protein is CASSVTGHGYTF. Complete variable domain (other parts from reference TRBV7-9 and TRBJ1-2): DTGVSQNPRHKITKRGQNVTFRCDPISEHNRLYWYRQTLGQGPEFLTYFQNEAQLEKSRLLSDRFSAERPKGSFSTLEIQRTEQGDSAMYLCASSVTGHGYTFGSGTRLTVV.

The V and J genes are TRBV5-1 and TRBJ2-7; a weak D match, TRBD2 (6 bases). Germline V CDR1 and CDR2: SGHRS, YFSETQ. The V gene lost 3 bases and the J gene lost 2 bases, with 12 bases spanning the gap. This CDR3 is 14 amino acids long. The chain's CDR3 is CASSSEGTAYEQYF. The CDR3 DNA follows: TGCGCCAGCAGCTCGGAGGGCACAGCCTACGAGCAGTACTTC.

This clonotype was observed a few times. The gene calls are TRBV5-5 and TRBJ2-3; D gene unclear. Trimming took 3 bases from V and 6 from J, leaving 14 bases between them. This CDR3 spans 14 amino acids. CDR1 and CDR2 (germline): SGHKS, YYEKEE (reference sequence). As DNA, the CDR3 is TGTGCCAGCAGCTCGTTGAACCGGGCTGATACGCAGTATTTT. Its translation: CASSSLNRADTQYF.

The chain recombines TRBV5-6 with TRBJ2-7; D possibly corresponds to TRBD1 (6 bases). V shed 0 bases and J shed 2 bases, with 12 bases lying between them. The germline CDR1 and CDR2 sequences are SGHDT and YYEEEE. The length of the CDR3 is 15 residues. This chain's CDR3 is CASSLVETGAYEQYV. The CDR3 DNA follows: TGTGCCAGCAGCTTGGTGGAGACAGGAGCCTACGAGCAGTACGTC.

This clonotype has just a few counts. This chain uses TRBV4-1 with TRBJ2-1; 7 nucleotides agree with TRBD2. The CDR3 length is 20 residues. The J segment lost 4 bases and the V segment lost 4 bases, leaving 22 bases of the junction unmatched. CDR1 is MGHRA, CDR2 YSYEKL, per germline. The CDR3 sequence is CASSLRSVSFSASGYNEQFF. The DNA of the CDR3 is TGCGCCAGCAGCCTGAGATCAGTCTCTTTTTCGGCTAGCGGATACAATGAGCAGTTCTTC.

This clonotype has only a few counts. The gene calls are TRBV7-9 and TRBJ1-1; D is uncertain. Trimming took 6 bases from V and 0 from J, leaving 14 bases between them. CDR3 size: 15 residues. CDR1 is SEHNR and CDR2 is FQNEAQ in the germline V gene (reference sequence). For the CDR3, the DNA is TGTGCCAGCAGGGAGAAACCGGCCGTGAACACTGAAGCTTTCTTT. Translating it yields CASREKPAVNTEAFF.

There are many counts of this clonotype. The rearrangement uses TRBV20-1 and TRBJ2-3; possibly TRBD2 for D (6 bases). Trimming left V 1 base short and J 5 bases short, with 13 bases between. Germline V gene data show CDR1 as DFQATT and CDR2 as SNEGSKA (reference sequence). CDR3 length: 14 amino acids. CDR3 nucleotide sequence: TGCAGTGCTAGAGGTCGGGAGTGGGAAGATACGCAGTATTTT. Its protein product is CSARGREWEDTQYF.

This clonotype was observed a few times. This sequence joins TRBV20-1 and TRBJ2-5; 8 bases agree with TRBD1. V shed 4 bases, J shed 5 bases, and the junction held 3 bases outside the gene matches. The CDR3 extends over 12 amino acids. The germline gives CDR1 DFQATT, CDR2 SNEGSKA (reference sequence). The CDR3 here is CSATGGMETQYF. CDR3 DNA sequence: TGCAGTGCTACAGGGGGCATGGAGACCCAGTACTTC.

The rearrangement uses TRBV5-6 and TRBJ1-6, with 7 bases aligning to TRBD1. This CDR3 spans 14 amino acids. Germline V gene lookup returns CDR1 SGHDT and CDR2 YYEEEE. V was clipped by 2 bases and J by 10 bases; unmatched bases: 6. CDR3 DNA sequence: TGTGCCAGCAGCTTCAGACAGGGTGGCTCACCCCTCCACTTT. This encodes CASSFRQGGSPLHF. The whole variable domain, filled in from reference TRBV5-6 and TRBJ1-6, reads DAGVTQSPTHLIKTRGQQVTLRCSPKSGHDTVSWYQQALGQGPQFIFQYYEEEERQRGNFPDRFSGHQFPNYSSELNVNALLLGDSALYLCASSFRQGGSPLHFGNGTRLTVT.

This rearrangement joins TRBV5-1 to TRBJ2-7; D possibly matches TRBD1 or TRBD2 (5 bases each). Germline CDR1 reads SGHRS; CDR2 reads YFSETQ. The length of the CDR3 is 16 residues. Trimming took off 0 bases at V and 3 bases at J, with 16 bases between the two ends. CDR3 coding DNA: TGCGCCAGCAGCTTGGGTTCGTCGGGGACGATCTACGAGCAGTACTTC. It translates to CASSLGSSGTIYEQYF.

This rearrangement joins TRBV11-1 to TRBJ2-2; 8 bases line up with TRBD2. The CDR3 length is 15 residues. Germline values: CDR1 SGHAT, CDR2 FQDESV (reference sequence). Germline trimming cut 0 bases from V and 7 bases from J; bases unmatched to any gene: 4. The CDR3 bases are TGTGCCAGCAGCTTAGCCAGCGGGAGAAACGGGGAGCTGTTTTTT. It codes for CASSLASGRNGELFF.

This clonotype turned up a few times. The chain carries TRBV15 and TRBJ1-5; 7 bases align to TRBD1. CDR3 length: 15 amino acids. J gave up 3 bases and V 0 bases, and 2 bases lay outside the gene matches. Germline values: CDR1 LNHNV, CDR2 YYDKDF (reference sequence). CDR3 in DNA: TGTGCCACCAGCAGAGAGGGACAGTTCAATCAGCCCCAGCATTTT. It specifies CATSREGQFNQPQHF. Using reference TRBV15 and TRBJ1-5 for the parts outside the CDR3, the full variable domain is DAMVIQNPRYQVTQFGKPVTLSCSQTLNHNVMYWYQQKSSQAPKLLFHYYDKDFNNEADTPDNFQSRRPNTSFCFLDIRSPGLGDTAMYLCATSREGQFNQPQHFGDGTRLSIL.